This is a list of T cell receptor beta chains from one sample in a study of blood T cells in healthy people across ages. TCRdb reprocessed the 5' RACE reads with MiXCR, giving one entry per CDR3 protein. The sample holds around 800,000 distinct CDR3 sequences, 20% to 30% seen once. These data were likewise used in another study, on T cells of mothers and their children.

The sample was blood. These receptors all come from a boy between 10 and 17 years old in good health. The CDR3 runs from the conserved cysteine through the conserved F or W. The order of the fields is D gene, J gene, clone size, V gene, CDR3 DNA, CDR3 protein. The D gene is left open where the match is weak. The listing skips clone size in some rows; elsewhere it reads once, few, many or a size class.

D: TRBD1; J: TRBJ2-7; size: few; V: TRBV5-1; DNA: TGCGCCAGCAGCCCCCCCGGACAGGTACTCGAGCAGTACTTC; CDR3: CASSPPGQVLEQYF
D: NA; J: TRBJ1-1; size: NA; V: TRBV5-1; DNA: TGCGCCAGCAGCTTGTATGGAGAGACTGAAGCTTTCTTT; CDR3: CASSLYGETEAFF
D: NA; J: TRBJ2-5; size: NA; V: TRBV7-2; DNA: TGTGCCAGCAGCTTCAGGGGGGCAAGGGAGACCCAGTACTTC; CDR3: CASSFRGARETQYF
D: NA; J: TRBJ2-5; size: few; V: TRBV12-3/TRBV12-4; DNA: TGTGCCAGCAGGTTGGCAGGTGACAAGACCCAGTACTTC; CDR3: CASRLAGDKTQYF
D: NA; J: TRBJ2-5; size: many; V: TRBV29-1; DNA: TGCAGCGTTGGGCGGGGAGAGACCCAGTACTTC; CDR3: CSVGRGETQYF
D: TRBD1; J: TRBJ1-2; size: few; V: TRBV7-9; DNA: TGTGCCAGCAGCTTTACGGGACAGGGACTTGGCTACACCTTC; CDR3: CASSFTGQGLGYTF
D: NA; J: TRBJ1-1; size: NA; V: TRBV7-9; DNA: TGTGCCAGCAGCTTAGACCCCAGCCGAGGGCTGAACACTGAAGCTTTCTTT; CDR3: CASSLDPSRGLNTEAFF
D: NA; J: TRBJ2-1; size: NA; V: TRBV20-1; DNA: TGCAGTGCTAGTTCAGCAGACTTAAGCTCCTACAATGAGCAGTTCTTC; CDR3: CSASSADLSSYNEQFF
D: TRBD1; J: TRBJ2-7; size: NA; V: TRBV4-1; DNA: TGCGCCAGCAGCGTCGGGACAGGTCGCTACGAGCAGTACTTC; CDR3: CASSVGTGRYEQYF
D: NA; J: TRBJ2-1; size: NA; V: TRBV9; DNA: TGTGCCAGCAGCGTAGGGTGGACATGGGACAATGAGCAGTTCTTC; CDR3: CASSVGWTWDNEQFF
D: TRBD1; J: TRBJ2-4; size: NA; V: TRBV30; DNA: TGTGCCTGGAGTGTACGTTGGCAGGGGGCCCTAGTCAAAAACATTCAGTACTTC; CDR3: CAWSVRWQGALVKNIQYF
D: NA; J: TRBJ1-1; size: NA; V: TRBV5-1; DNA: TGCGCCAGCAAGGTGGATAGTGAAGCTTTCTTT; CDR3: CASKVDSEAFF
D: NA; J: TRBJ1-2; size: NA; V: TRBV3-1; DNA: TGTGCCAGCAGCCCCCCTGCCGCCCTTTATGGCTACACCTTC; CDR3: CASSPPAALYGYTF
D: NA; J: TRBJ2-1; size: NA; V: TRBV7-2; DNA: TGTGCCAGCAGCCCCAAAACTGAGCAGTTCTTC; CDR3: CASSPKTEQFF
D: TRBD2; J: TRBJ2-5; size: few; V: TRBV14; DNA: TGTGCCAGCAGCCAAGGTGGACTAGCGAAAGAGACCCAGTACTTC; CDR3: CASSQGGLAKETQYF
D: NA; J: TRBJ2-5; size: few; V: TRBV28; DNA: TGTGCCAGCAGTCCTCCGGGACCCCAACAAGAGACCCAGTACTTC; CDR3: CASSPPGPQQETQYF
D: NA; J: TRBJ2-7; size: NA; V: TRBV28; DNA: TGTGCCAGCAGTCCGGGGGAGGAGTACTTC; CDR3: CASSPGEEYF
D: NA; J: TRBJ2-7; size: few; V: TRBV28; DNA: TGTGCCAGCAGCCCGGGGGAGAGCTCCTACGAGCAGTACTTC; CDR3: CASSPGESSYEQYF
D: TRBD1; J: TRBJ2-7; size: few; V: TRBV6-5; DNA: TGTGCCAGCAGTCGCCCCGGGACAGGATCCTACGAGCAGTACTTC; CDR3: CASSRPGTGSYEQYF
D: NA; J: TRBJ2-1; size: few; V: TRBV7-2; DNA: TGTGCCAGCAGCTCCCCAGCGGAGCACTACAATGAGCAGTTCTTC; CDR3: CASSSPAEHYNEQFF
D: NA; J: TRBJ2-7; size: few; V: TRBV29-1; DNA: TGCAGCGTTCTCCCCGTAGAGGATTCATCCGAGCAGTACTTC; CDR3: CSVLPVEDSSEQYF
D: TRBD1; J: TRBJ2-7; size: NA; V: TRBV10-3; DNA: TGTGCCATCAGTGAGGGACAGGAGTTCGGCGAGCAGTACTTC; CDR3: CAISEGQEFGEQYF
D: TRBD1; J: TRBJ2-7; size: few; V: TRBV27; DNA: TGTGCCAGCAGGCGACAGGGTTTTGGCTACGAGCAGTACTTC; CDR3: CASRRQGFGYEQYF
D: NA; J: TRBJ2-1; size: once; V: TRBV5-5; DNA: TGTGCCAGCAGCCCCGGGACTGATAATTACAATGAGCAGTTCTTC; CDR3: CASSPGTDNYNEQFF
D: TRBD1; J: TRBJ1-2; size: NA; V: TRBV10-2; DNA: TGCGCCTCCGGGACAGGATCTTTGTTCAATGGCTACACCTTC; CDR3: CASGTGSLFNGYTF
D: NA; J: TRBJ2-1; size: NA; V: TRBV7-9; DNA: TGTGCCAGCAATAACGACAATGAGCAGTTCTTC; CDR3: CASNNDNEQFF
D: NA; J: TRBJ2-3; size: NA; V: TRBV30; DNA: TGTGCCTGGAGTCATCTAGGGCCGGCCCCAGATACGCAGTATTTT; CDR3: CAWSHLGPAPDTQYF
D: TRBD2; J: TRBJ2-2; size: NA; V: TRBV29-1; DNA: TGCAGCGTCGGGACTAGCGGGGTAGGGGAGCTGTTTTTT; CDR3: CSVGTSGVGELFF
D: TRBD2; J: TRBJ2-7; size: few; V: TRBV9; DNA: TGTGCCAGCAGCCCCCGGATAGCGGGGGCCTACGAGCAGTACTTC; CDR3: CASSPRIAGAYEQYF
D: NA; J: TRBJ2-5; size: few; V: TRBV10-2; DNA: TGCGCCAGCAGGGGGCAGGGAGGCTTTCAAGAGACCCAGTACTTC; CDR3: CASRGQGGFQETQYF
D: TRBD1; J: TRBJ2-7; size: NA; V: TRBV5-1; DNA: TGCGCCAGCAGCTTGGGGGACAGTAACTCCTACGAGCAGTACTTC; CDR3: CASSLGDSNSYEQYF
D: TRBD1; J: TRBJ2-1; size: NA; V: TRBV11-2; DNA: TGTGCCAGCAGCTTACAGGGGGACGGTGAGCAGTTCTTC; CDR3: CASSLQGDGEQFF
D: TRBD2; J: TRBJ2-7; size: few; V: TRBV12-5; DNA: TGTGCTAGTGCCGAGACTAGCGCTGTGACCTACGAGCAGTACTTC; CDR3: CASAETSAVTYEQYF
D: NA; J: TRBJ1-1; size: NA; V: TRBV4-1; DNA: TGCGCCAGCAGCCAGCCCCGGGCGAACACTGAAGCTTTCTTT; CDR3: CASSQPRANTEAFF
D: NA; J: TRBJ1-6; size: NA; V: TRBV25-1; DNA: TGTGCCAGCAGTGAATCAGGCCATTCACCCCTCCACTTT; CDR3: CASSESGHSPLHF
D: TRBD2; J: TRBJ2-5; size: few; V: TRBV6-6; DNA: TGTGCCAGCAGTTACTGGGGACTAGCGGGGGAAGAGACCCAGTACTTC; CDR3: CASSYWGLAGEETQYF
D: NA; J: TRBJ2-1; size: NA; V: TRBV12-3/TRBV12-4; DNA: TGTGCCAGCAGTTTCACAGATTATGAGCAGTTCTTC; CDR3: CASSFTDYEQFF
D: TRBD2; J: TRBJ2-3; size: NA; V: TRBV20-1; DNA: TGCAGTGCCCAGACCCAGCGGGGGGACGAAACGCAGTATTTT; CDR3: CSAQTQRGDETQYF
D: TRBD1; J: TRBJ2-4; size: many; V: TRBV20-1; DNA: TGCAGTGCGGTGGACAGGGCCAAAAACATTCAGTACTTC; CDR3: CSAVDRAKNIQYF
D: TRBD1; J: TRBJ1-1; size: NA; V: TRBV18; DNA: TGTGCCAGCTCAGCTGGACAGGACACTGAAGCTTTCTTT; CDR3: CASSAGQDTEAFF
D: NA; J: TRBJ2-5; size: NA; V: TRBV20-1; DNA: TGCAGTGCTCAACACCCATCTGGCCAAGAGACCCAGTACTTC; CDR3: CSAQHPSGQETQYF
D: TRBD1; J: TRBJ1-1; size: few; V: TRBV7-3; DNA: TGTGCCAGCAGCCGGAAGACAGGGGGCGAAGCTTTCTTT; CDR3: CASSRKTGGEAFF
D: NA; J: TRBJ2-3; size: NA; V: TRBV5-1; DNA: TGCGCCAGCAGCTTGGAACAGCGGTACACAGATACGCAGTATTTT; CDR3: CASSLEQRYTDTQYF
D: TRBD2; J: TRBJ2-5; size: many; V: TRBV15; DNA: TGTGCCACCTCCAGCGGGGGTCCGGAGACCCAGTACTTC; CDR3: CATSSGGPETQYF
D: NA; J: TRBJ2-4; size: few; V: TRBV20-1; DNA: TGCAGTGCTAGTCTTCCCACTCGGGCCAAAAACATTCAGTACTTC; CDR3: CSASLPTRAKNIQYF
D: NA; J: TRBJ1-3; size: few; V: TRBV28; DNA: TGTGCCAGCACCACGCCAATAGGGACATCTGGAAACACCATATATTTT; CDR3: CASTTPIGTSGNTIYF
D: NA; J: TRBJ2-5; size: few; V: TRBV25-1; DNA: TGTGCCAGCGATGAGACTGGCAGCGGGTTGAGAGAGACCCAGTACTTC; CDR3: CASDETGSGLRETQYF
D: TRBD1; J: TRBJ2-5; size: NA; V: TRBV11-2; DNA: TGTGCCAGCAGTCGGAGCGGCAGGGGGCATGAGACCCAGTACTTC; CDR3: CASSRSGRGHETQYF
D: NA; J: TRBJ1-5; size: few; V: TRBV7-9; DNA: TGTGCCAGCAGCTTAAGTGAGGGGAGACAGCCCCAGCATTTT; CDR3: CASSLSEGRQPQHF
D: TRBD2; J: TRBJ2-3; size: NA; V: TRBV20-1; DNA: TGCAGTACCGGATTGGGACTAGCGGGGTCCACAGATACGCAGTATTTT; CDR3: CSTGLGLAGSTDTQYF
D: NA; J: TRBJ2-4; size: NA; V: TRBV6-5; DNA: TGTGCCAGCAGCAGGGGAGTACTAAACATTCAGTACTTC; CDR3: CASSRGVLNIQYF
D: NA; J: TRBJ1-6; size: NA; V: TRBV20-1; DNA: TGCAGTGCTAGAGATGAGAGGAGCTCCTATAATTCACCCCTCCACTTT; CDR3: CSARDERSSYNSPLHF
D: NA; J: TRBJ2-4; size: few; V: TRBV30; DNA: TGTGCCTGGACTGATTCAGCCAAAAACATTCAGTACTTC; CDR3: CAWTDSAKNIQYF
D: TRBD1; J: TRBJ1-4; size: NA; V: TRBV5-4; DNA: TGTGCCAGCAGCCGTGACAGGGAGGGTGAAAAACTGTTTTTT; CDR3: CASSRDREGEKLFF
D: NA; J: TRBJ2-7; size: few; V: TRBV18; DNA: TGTGCCAGCTCATCATCACTCAGGGGGGACGAGCAGTACTTC; CDR3: CASSSSLRGDEQYF